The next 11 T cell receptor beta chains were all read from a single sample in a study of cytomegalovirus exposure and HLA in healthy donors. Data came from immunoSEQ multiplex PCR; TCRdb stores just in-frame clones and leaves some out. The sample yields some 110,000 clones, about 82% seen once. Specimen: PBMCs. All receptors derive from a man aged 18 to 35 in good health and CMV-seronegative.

CDR3 protein: CASSPRTGSSGNTIYF. In nucleotides, the CDR3 is TGTGCCAGCTCACCAAGAACAGGGAGCTCTGGAAACACCATATATTTT. The rearrangement joins TRBV18 to TRBJ1-3; possibly TRBD1 for D (6 bases). This CDR3 is 16 amino acids long. Germline-derived CDR1 and CDR2 are KGHSH and LQKENI. V lost 2 bases, J lost 0 bases, and 11 bases lay in between. Supplemented by reference TRBV18 and TRBJ1-3, the full variable domain reads NAGVMQNPRHLVRRRGQEARLRCSPMKGHSHVYWYRQLPEEGLKFMVYLQKENIIDESGMPKERFSAEFPKEGPSILRIQQVVRGDSAAYFCASSPRTGSSGNTIYFGEGSWLTVV.

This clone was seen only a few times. Written as DNA, the CDR3 is TGTGCCAGCAGCCACCAGACTAGCGGGGGGACCACAGATACGCAGTATTTT. Translation gives CASSHQTSGGTTDTQYF. The J gene is TRBJ2-3, the V gene TRBV11-3; 13 bases are shared with TRBD2. There are 17 residues in the CDR3. CDR1 is SGHNT, CDR2 YENEEA, per germline. With V trimmed by 5 bases and J by 2 bases, 7 bases remained unmatched.

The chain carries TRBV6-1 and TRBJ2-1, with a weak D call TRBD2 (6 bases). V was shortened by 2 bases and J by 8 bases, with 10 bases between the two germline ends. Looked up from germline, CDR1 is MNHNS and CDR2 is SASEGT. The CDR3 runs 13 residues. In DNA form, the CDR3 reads TGTGCCAGCAGTGAAACCACGGGGGATGAGCAGTTCTTC. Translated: CASSETTGDEQFF.

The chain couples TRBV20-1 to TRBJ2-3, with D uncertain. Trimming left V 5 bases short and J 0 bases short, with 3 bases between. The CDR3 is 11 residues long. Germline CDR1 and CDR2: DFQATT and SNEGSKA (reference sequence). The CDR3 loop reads CSASSTDTQYF. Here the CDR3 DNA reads TGCAGTGCTTCTAGCACAGATACGCAGTATTTT.

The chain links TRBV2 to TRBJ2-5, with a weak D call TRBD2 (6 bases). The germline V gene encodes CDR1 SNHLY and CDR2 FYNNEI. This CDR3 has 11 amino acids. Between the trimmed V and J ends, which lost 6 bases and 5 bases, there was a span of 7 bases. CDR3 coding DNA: TGTGCCAGCAGGGGAGGTGAGACCCAGTACTTC. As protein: CASRGGETQYF.

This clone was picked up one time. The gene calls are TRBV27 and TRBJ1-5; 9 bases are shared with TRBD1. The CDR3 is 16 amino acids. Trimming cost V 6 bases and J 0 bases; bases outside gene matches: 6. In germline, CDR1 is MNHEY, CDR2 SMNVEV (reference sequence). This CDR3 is CASRKLGQGSNQPQHF. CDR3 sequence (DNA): TGTGCCAGCAGGAAGCTGGGACAGGGTAGCAATCAGCCCCAGCATTTT.

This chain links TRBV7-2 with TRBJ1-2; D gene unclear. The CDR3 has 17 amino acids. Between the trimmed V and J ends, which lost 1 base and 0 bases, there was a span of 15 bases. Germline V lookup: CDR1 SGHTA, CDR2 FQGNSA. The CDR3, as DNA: TGTGCCAGCAGCTTAGACCTGGAGGAGTCTGCTAACTATGGCTACACCTTC. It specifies CASSLDLEESANYGYTF.

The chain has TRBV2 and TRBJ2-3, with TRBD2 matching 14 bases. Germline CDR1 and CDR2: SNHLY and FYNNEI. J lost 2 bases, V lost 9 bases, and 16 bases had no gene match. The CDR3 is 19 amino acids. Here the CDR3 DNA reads TGTGCCAGAAGGTCGGGGACTAGCGGGAGTTGGTTTCACACAGATACGCAGTATTTT. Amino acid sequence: CARRSGTSGSWFHTDTQYF.

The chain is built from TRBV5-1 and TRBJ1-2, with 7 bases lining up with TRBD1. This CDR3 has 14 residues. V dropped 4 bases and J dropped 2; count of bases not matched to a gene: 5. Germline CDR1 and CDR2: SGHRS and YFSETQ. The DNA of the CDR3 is TGCGCCAGCAGCCCCGGGGACAGAAACTATGGCTACACCTTC. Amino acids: CASSPGDRNYGYTF.

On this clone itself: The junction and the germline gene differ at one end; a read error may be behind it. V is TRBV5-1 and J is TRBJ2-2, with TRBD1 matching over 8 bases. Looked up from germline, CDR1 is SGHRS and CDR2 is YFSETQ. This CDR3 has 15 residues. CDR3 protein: CASGLDRVGTGELFF. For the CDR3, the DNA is TGCGCCAGCGGCTTGGACAGGGTGGGGACCGGGGAGCTGTTTTTT.

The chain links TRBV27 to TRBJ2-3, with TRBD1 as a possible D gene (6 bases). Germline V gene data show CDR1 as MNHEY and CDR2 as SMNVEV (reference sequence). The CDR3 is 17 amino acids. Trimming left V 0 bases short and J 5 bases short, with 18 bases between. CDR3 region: CASSLSPWTVKGDTQYF. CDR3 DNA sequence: TGTGCCAGCAGTTTATCCCCATGGACAGTGAAAGGAGATACGCAGTATTTT.